This T cell receptor (beta chain) was documented in a study of blood T cell repertoires in COVID-19. For the study at large: Donors in the United States, Italy and Spain gave samples during acute or convalescent COVID-19.

Among Cohort 3 donors, those recovered had two negative PCRs, clearance, or symptom resolution. The trim removed 3 bases at V and 3 bases at J, leaving 9 bases unmatched. Germline V CDR1 and CDR2: GTSNPN, SVGIG (reference sequence). This CDR3 spans 16 amino acids. Per the original methods: The assay estimated nucleated cells by amplifying reference gene primers. Sequencing was performed with immunoSEQ multiplex PCR; in TCRdb, only in-frame clones are kept and a portion is missing. V, J and clone size are taken as reported in that table, and D and trimming were inferred from the DNA itself. Of about half a million clones listed, approximately 90% are singletons.

The sequence derives from an older woman who had recovered from COVID-19. The sequenced sample consisted of PBMCs or T cells enriched from blood (not recorded which). The rearrangement joins TRBV30 to TRBJ1-3, with 9 positions matching TRBD1. CDR3 amino acids: CAWSPGTGPGGNTIYF. Here the CDR3 DNA reads TGTGCCTGGAGCCCCGGGACAGGGCCAGGTGGAAACACCATATATTTT.